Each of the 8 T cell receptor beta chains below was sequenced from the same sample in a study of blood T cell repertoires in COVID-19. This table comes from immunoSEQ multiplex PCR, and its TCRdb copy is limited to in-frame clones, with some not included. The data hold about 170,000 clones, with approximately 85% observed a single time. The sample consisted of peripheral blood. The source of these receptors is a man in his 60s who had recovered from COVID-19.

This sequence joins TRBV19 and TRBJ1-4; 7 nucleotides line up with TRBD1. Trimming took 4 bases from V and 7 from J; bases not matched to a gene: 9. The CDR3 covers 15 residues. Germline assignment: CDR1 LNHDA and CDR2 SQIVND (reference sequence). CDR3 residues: CASSTLRQGVEKLFF. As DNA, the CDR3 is TGTGCCAGTAGTACTCTCCGGCAGGGGGTTGAAAAACTGTTTTTT.

This CDR3 reads CSGLAGGTDTQYF. CDR3 in DNA: TGCAGCGGCCTAGCGGGGGGCACAGATACGCAGTATTTT. The V and J genes are TRBV29-1 and TRBJ2-3, with TRBD2 matching over 10 bases. CDR3 length: 13 amino acids. CDR1 and CDR2 from the germline V gene are SQVTM and ANQGSEA. Trimming cost V 7 bases and J 1 base; bases outside gene matches: 2.

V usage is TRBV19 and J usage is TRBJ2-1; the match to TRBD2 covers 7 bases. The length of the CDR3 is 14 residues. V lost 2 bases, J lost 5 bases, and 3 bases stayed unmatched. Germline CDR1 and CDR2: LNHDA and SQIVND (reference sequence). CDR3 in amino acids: CASSILAVHNEQFF. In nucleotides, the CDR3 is TGTGCCAGTAGTATACTAGCGGTACACAATGAGCAGTTCTTC.

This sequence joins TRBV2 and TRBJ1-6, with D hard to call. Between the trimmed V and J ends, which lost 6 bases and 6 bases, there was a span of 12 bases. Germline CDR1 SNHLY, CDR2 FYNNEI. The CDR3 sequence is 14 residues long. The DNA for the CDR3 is TGTGCCAGCAGGGTTCTCACGGGTAATTCACCCCTCCACTTT. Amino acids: CASRVLTGNSPLHF.

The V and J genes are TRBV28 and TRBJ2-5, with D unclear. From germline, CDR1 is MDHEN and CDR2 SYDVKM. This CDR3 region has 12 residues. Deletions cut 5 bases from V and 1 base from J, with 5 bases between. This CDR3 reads CASSGSQETQYF. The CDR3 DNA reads TGTGCCAGCAGTGGTAGCCAAGAGACCCAGTACTTC.

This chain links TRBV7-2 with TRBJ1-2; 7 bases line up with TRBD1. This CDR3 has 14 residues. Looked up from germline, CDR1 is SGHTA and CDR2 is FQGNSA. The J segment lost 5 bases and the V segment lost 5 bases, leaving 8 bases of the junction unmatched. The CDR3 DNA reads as TGTGCCAGCAGCCTGTCGACAGGGACGTATGGCTACACCTTC. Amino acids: CASSLSTGTYGYTF.

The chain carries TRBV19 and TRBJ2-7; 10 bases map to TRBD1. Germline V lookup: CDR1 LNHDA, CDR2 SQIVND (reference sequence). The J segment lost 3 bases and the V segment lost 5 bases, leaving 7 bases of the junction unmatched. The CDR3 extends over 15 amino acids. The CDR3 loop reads CASSSAGTGVYEQYF. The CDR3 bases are TGTGCCAGTAGTTCCGCCGGGACAGGGGTCTACGAGCAGTACTTC.

The CDR3 coding sequence is TGTGCCAGCAGCTTAGACAGGAACACTGAAGCTTTCTTT. Protein sequence: CASSLDRNTEAFF. The chain has TRBV11-1 and TRBJ1-1, with D unclear. This CDR3 spans 13 amino acids. Germline CDR1 and CDR2: SGHAT and FQDESV (reference sequence). V lost 1 base, J lost 1 base, and 4 bases lay in between.